The clone carrying this T cell receptor beta chain has ten or more counts. What it binds is not known. Germline V gene sequence: CDR1 SQVTM, CDR2 ANQGSEA. Trimming took 3 bases from V and 3 from J; bases not matched to a gene: 5. CDR3 length equals 13 residues. The record originates from a study of regulatory T cells in long-lasting Graves disease. At the level of the study: Persistence in Graves' disease required over 5 years of antithyroid drugs plus positive TSH receptor antibodies.

The time point: persistent/refractory GD, antithyroid drugs over 5 years with positive TRAb. PBMC-extracted RNA yielded the TCR library. Study observations and caveats: Persistent Graves' patients showed a TCR diversity that was lower than that of newly diagnosed ones. Among persistent patients, a larger number of public clonotypes were shared (around 2,700) than among newly diagnosed patients (about 970). Authors noted too few samples as a limitation.

CDR3 regions were amplified by Arm-PCR using iRepertoire HTBI primers to build TCR beta libraries. TCRdb passed the multiplex PCR reads through MiXCR, listing each CDR3 protein once. Of roughly 450,000 distinct CDR3 sequences listed, 22% are singletons. V and J are TRBV29-1 and TRBJ2-7; 7 nucleotides match TRBD1. The TCR comes from a female donor with Graves disease. The material sequenced was peripheral blood mononuclear cells (PBMCs), taken when the disease was refractory, from a patient treated with antithyroid drugs. CDR3 loop: CSVDRAGGYEQYF. In nucleotides, the CDR3 is TGCAGCGTTGATAGGGCAGGGGGCTACGAGCAGTACTTC.